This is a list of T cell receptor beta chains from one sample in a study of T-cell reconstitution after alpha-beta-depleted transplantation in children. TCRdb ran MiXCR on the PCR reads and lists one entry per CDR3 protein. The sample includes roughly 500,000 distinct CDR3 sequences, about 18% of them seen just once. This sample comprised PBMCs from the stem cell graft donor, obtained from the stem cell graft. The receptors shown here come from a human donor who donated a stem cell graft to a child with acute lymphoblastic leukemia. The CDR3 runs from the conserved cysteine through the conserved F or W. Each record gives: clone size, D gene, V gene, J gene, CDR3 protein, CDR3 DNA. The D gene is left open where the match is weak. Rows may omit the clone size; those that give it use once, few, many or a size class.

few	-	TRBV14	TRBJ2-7	CASSLNRPNEQYF	TGTGCCAGCAGCCTGAACAGGCCCAACGAGCAGTACTTC
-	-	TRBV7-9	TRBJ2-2	CASSTWGTGELFF	TGTGCCAGCAGCACCTGGGGCACCGGGGAGCTGTTTTTT
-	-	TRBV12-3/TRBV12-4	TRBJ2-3	CAVQGYLGGDTQYF	TGTGCCGTCCAGGGCTACCTCGGTGGGGATACGCAGTATTTT
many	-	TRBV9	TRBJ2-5	CASSGLEETQYF	TGTGCCAGCAGCGGGCTAGAAGAGACCCAGTACTTC
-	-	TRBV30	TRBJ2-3	CAWSVLVDAGDTQYF	TGTGCCTGGAGTGTACTAGTTGATGCCGGAGATACGCAGTATTTT
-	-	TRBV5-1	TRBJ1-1	CASSGHRGVKTEAFF	TGCGCCAGCAGCGGGCACAGAGGAGTGAAGACTGAAGCTTTCTTT
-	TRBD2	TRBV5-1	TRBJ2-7	CASTRLAGPREQYF	TGCGCCAGCACGCGACTAGCGGGGCCTCGGGAGCAGTACTTC
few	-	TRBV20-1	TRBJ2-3	CSASRGGGTDTQYF	TGCAGTGCTAGTAGGGGCGGCGGCACAGATACGCAGTATTTT
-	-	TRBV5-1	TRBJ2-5	CASSRAERGETQYF	TGCGCCAGCAGCCGAGCGGAAAGGGGGGAGACCCAGTACTTC
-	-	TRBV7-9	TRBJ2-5	CASSLIGGGQETQYF	TGTGCCAGCAGCTTGATTGGTGGGGGCCAAGAGACCCAGTACTTC
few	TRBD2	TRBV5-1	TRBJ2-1	CASRGGRAYNEQFF	TGCGCCAGCAGGGGCGGGAGGGCCTACAATGAGCAGTTCTTC
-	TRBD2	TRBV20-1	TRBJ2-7	CSAINPSGSYEQYF	TGCAGTGCTATAAACCCTAGCGGTTCCTACGAGCAGTACTTC
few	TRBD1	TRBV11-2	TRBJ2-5	CASTRWQGEETQYF	TGTGCCAGCACCAGGTGGCAGGGGGAGGAGACCCAGTACTTC
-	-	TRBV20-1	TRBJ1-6	CSADTATVRVSPLHF	TGCAGTGCCGATACTGCGACAGTACGGGTATCACCCCTCCACTTT
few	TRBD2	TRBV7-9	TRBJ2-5	CASSDGGGAKTQYF	TGTGCCAGCAGCGACGGGGGGGGAGCAAAGACCCAGTACTTC
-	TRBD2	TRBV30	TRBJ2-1	CAWSPLAGGYNEQFF	TGTGCCTGGTCCCCTCTAGCGGGAGGCTACAATGAGCAGTTCTTC
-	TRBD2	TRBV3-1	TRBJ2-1	CASSQTLAGFYNEQFF	TGTGCCAGCAGCCAAACCCTAGCGGGATTCTACAATGAGCAGTTCTTC
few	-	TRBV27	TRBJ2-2	CASSLRGTSARTGELFF	TGTGCCAGCAGTTTAAGAGGGACATCCGCCCGAACCGGGGAGCTGTTTTTT
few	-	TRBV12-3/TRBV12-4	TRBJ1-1	CASSEHIGMNTEAFF	TGTGCCAGCAGTGAGCATATAGGGATGAACACTGAAGCTTTCTTT
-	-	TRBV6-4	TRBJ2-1	CASSQDPGGLDEQFF	TGTGCCAGCAGCCAGGACCCAGGAGGGTTAGATGAGCAGTTCTTC